The T cell receptor (beta chain) described here comes from a study of blood T cell repertoires in COVID-19 (dated by TCRdb to the early 2020s). About the study as a whole: Collaborator samples came from the United States, Italy and Spain and covered acute and convalescent phases of COVID-19. Samples were obtained from the ongoing ImmuneRACE study (first 160 participants) and from over 1,000 subjects provided by 6 global collaborators. The material from the prospective study consisted of cDNA or gDNA derived from T cells, B-cell-depleted T cells, or PBMCs. HLA class I and class II types, where available, came from metadata supplied by the sample provider rather than from assay-based typing. The dataset comprised deeply sampled blood TCRbeta repertoires from subjects exposed to, actively infected with, or recovered from COVID-19. A freely available public database, intended as a resource for researchers studying the immune response to SARS-CoV-2, is where the repertoires were released. Nearly every sample came with metadata listing a de-identified subject ID, COVID-19 status, age in years and sex.

Worth noting for this clone: Its antigen is still unknown. It has no much larger one-base neighbor in the sample; base qualities were not kept.

Collaborating institutions collected whole blood in K2EDTA tubes following their own protocols. For TCRbeta analysis, collaborators shipped samples as frozen whole blood, isolated PBMCs, or DNA extracted from either of those sample types. The research as a whole found: How much clinical and demographic metadata was included differed by source and by participant, and the metadata was provided uncurated.

There are 16 amino acids in the CDR3, from cysteine to phenylalanine inclusive. The entry retains the CDR3 DNA only, 48 bases that are in frame from base 1. V loses 5 bases at its end and J loses 0 bases; junction bases beyond the gene matches: 3. CDR1 is given as LGHDT and CDR2 as YNNKEL, both from the germline V gene (reference sequence). The immunoSEQ Assay, a bias-controlled multiplex PCR, was used to amplify TCRbeta CDR3 regions from genomic DNA. The source study handled its data this way. Nucleated cell counts per sample were estimated from amplification of reference gene primers within the assay. To quantify the absolute abundance of each unique TCRbeta CDR3 rearrangement, sequence reads were collapsed and filtered. For each sample, productive Simpson clonality was calculated as the square root of Simpson's diversity index across productive rearrangements. As stored in TCRdb, this immuneACCESS dataset retains in-frame rearrangements with V and J assigned. A fraction of the clones does not appear; measured against another copy, unresolved V genes explain less than half of the discrepancy, and the remainder lacks a known reason. V and J calls and clone size come straight from that table; D and trimming were deduced from the DNA. The table for this sample lists 200,000 to 300,000 clones; over 80% of them were counted only once. The biggest ten clones account for just under 6.5% of the sample.

The chain uses TRBV3-1 (or the pseudogene TRBV3-2) and TRBJ1-3, with 11 middle bases fitting TRBD1. The receptor was isolated from a woman in her sixties or seventies with active or convalescent COVID-19. The sequenced sample consisted of peripheral blood. Here is the DNA: TGTGCCAGCAGCGGACAGGGGGCCCGCTCTGGAAACACCATATATTTT. Its protein reads: CASSGQGARSGNTIYF.